Given below is one T cell receptor beta chain in context. Assay used: immunoSEQ multiplex PCR; TCRdb lists only in-frame clones, some missing. The data show about 200,000 clones, with about 90% seen just once and about 2% held by the top ten. This entry belongs to a study of blood T cell repertoires in COVID-19. Study summary: Samples representing acute and convalescent COVID-19 were sourced from the United States, Italy and Spain.

Per the germline V gene, CDR1 is SGHAT and CDR2 is FQDESV (reference sequence). The junction had 16 bases not matched to a gene; V was cut back by 5 bases and J by 7 bases. This CDR3 spans 16 amino acids. This sequence was found in a man between 40 and 49 years old with active or convalescent COVID-19. Sequencing input: peripheral blood. V usage is TRBV11-1 and J usage is TRBJ1-2; 7 positions match TRBD1. The CDR3 loop reads CASSAYPTGLVSGYTF. Written as DNA, the CDR3 is TGTGCCAGCAGCGCGTACCCGACAGGGCTTGTGAGTGGCTACACCTTC.